Detailed here is one T cell receptor (beta chain). Its cognate antigen is unknown. This specimen belongs to a study of beta chain features in type 1 diabetes. The wider study: The patient and healthy donor groups were comparable for age, gender and cell yields. Sorted cells examined across all samples numbered roughly 99,000,000. Broader study findings: Shortening that was moderate but significant affected the TCRB CDR3s of Type 1 diabetes patients in all four CD4+ subsets. Compared with healthy donors, patients appeared to share more similar naive, central memory and regulatory TCRB repertoires.

Sequencing targeted expressed TCRB transcripts, as all isolated RNA had been reverse transcribed. Profiled with immunoSEQ multiplex PCR; TCRdb holds only in-frame clones, not every one. The data contain under 150,000 clones, 17% of them singletons. Germline CDR1 and CDR2: SGHTA and FQGNSA. With 0 bases clipped from V and 6 bases from J, the junction kept 15 bases outside the gene matches. The CDR3 runs to 19 residues. Sorted CD4+ subsets: naive, central memory, regulatory, stem cell-like memory (CD45RO/CCR7/CD25/CD127/CD95/CD27 panel). Sequences were obtained from central memory CD4+ T cells from blood. The chain uses TRBV7-2 and TRBJ2-3; 10 bases agree with TRBD1. The receptor was derived from a young man with type 1 diabetes. The CDR3 protein is CASSLANSLGQGNWDTQYF. In DNA, the CDR3 is TGTGCCAGCAGCTTAGCCAATTCCCTGGGACAGGGGAATTGGGATACGCAGTATTTT.